This TCR beta chain comes out of a study of blood T cell repertoires in COVID-19. The CDR3 extends over 16 amino acids. V gave up 5 bases and J gave up 6 bases; unmatched junction bases: 13. Germline-derived CDR1 and CDR2 are SEHNR and FQNEAQ (reference sequence). TCRdb's table, derived via immunoSEQ multiplex PCR, lists solely in-frame clones and lacks some. This table has 11,000 to 15,000 clones, 81% appearing once. The chain joins TRBV7-9 to TRBJ2-7, with 10 bases that match TRBD2. The TCR originated in a human donor in a cohort sampled during active COVID-19. Material: peripheral blood. The CDR3 nucleotides are TGTGCCAGCAGCGACGCCCCTAGCGGGAGAGGGGCCGAGCAGTACTTC. Encoded protein: CASSDAPSGRGAEQYF.